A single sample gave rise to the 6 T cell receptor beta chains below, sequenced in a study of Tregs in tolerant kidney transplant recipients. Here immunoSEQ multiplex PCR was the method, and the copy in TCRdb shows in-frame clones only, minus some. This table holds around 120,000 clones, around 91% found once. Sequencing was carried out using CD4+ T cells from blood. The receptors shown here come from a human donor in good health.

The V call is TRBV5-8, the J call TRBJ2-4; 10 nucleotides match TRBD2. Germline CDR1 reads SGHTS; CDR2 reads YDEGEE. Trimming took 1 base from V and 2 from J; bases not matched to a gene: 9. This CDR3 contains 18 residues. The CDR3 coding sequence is TGTGCCAGCAGCTTGAGAGCGGGAGGGCCATGGACCAAAAACATTCAGTACTTC. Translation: CASSLRAGGPWTKNIQYF. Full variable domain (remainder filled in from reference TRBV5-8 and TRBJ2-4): EAGVTQSPTHLIKTRGQQATLRCSPISGHTSVYWYQQALGLGLQFLLWYDEGEERNRGNFPPRFSGRQFPNYSSELNVNALELEDSALYLCASSLRAGGPWTKNIQYFGAGTRLSVL.

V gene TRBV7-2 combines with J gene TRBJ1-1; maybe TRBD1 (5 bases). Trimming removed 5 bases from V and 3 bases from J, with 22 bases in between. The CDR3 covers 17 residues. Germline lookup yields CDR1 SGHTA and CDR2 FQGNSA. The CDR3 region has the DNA TGTGCCAGCAGCCCCGGGGGGTCGGGGCGAGGGGACACTGAAGCTTTCTTT. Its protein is CASSPGGSGRGDTEAFF.

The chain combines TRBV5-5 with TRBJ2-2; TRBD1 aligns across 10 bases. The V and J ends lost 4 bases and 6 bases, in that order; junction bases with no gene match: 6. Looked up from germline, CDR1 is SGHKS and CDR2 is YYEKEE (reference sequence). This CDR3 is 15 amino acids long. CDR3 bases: TGTGCCAGCAGCAGGGCCGGGACAGGGGCCGGGGAGCTGTTTTTT. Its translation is CASSRAGTGAGELFF.

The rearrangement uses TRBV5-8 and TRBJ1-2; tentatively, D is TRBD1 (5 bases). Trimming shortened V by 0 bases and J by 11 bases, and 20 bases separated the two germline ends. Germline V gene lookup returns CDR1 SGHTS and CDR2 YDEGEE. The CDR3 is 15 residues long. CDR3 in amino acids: CASSLAAGQALGYTF. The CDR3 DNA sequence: TGTGCCAGCAGCTTGGCCGCGGGGCAGGCGTTGGGTTACACCTTC.

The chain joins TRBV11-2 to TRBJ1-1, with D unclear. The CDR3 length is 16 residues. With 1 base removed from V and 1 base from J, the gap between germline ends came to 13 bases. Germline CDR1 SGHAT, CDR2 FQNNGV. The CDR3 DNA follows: TGTGCCAGCAGCTTAGTTCGTTCCCGGAAGAACACTGAAGCTTTCTTT. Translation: CASSLVRSRKNTEAFF. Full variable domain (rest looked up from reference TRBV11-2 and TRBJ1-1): EAGVAQSPRYKIIEKRQSVAFWCNPISGHATLYWYQQILGQGPKLLIQFQNNGVVDDSQLPKDRFSAERLKGVDSTLKIQPAKLEDSAVYLCASSLVRSRKNTEAFFGQGTRLTVV.

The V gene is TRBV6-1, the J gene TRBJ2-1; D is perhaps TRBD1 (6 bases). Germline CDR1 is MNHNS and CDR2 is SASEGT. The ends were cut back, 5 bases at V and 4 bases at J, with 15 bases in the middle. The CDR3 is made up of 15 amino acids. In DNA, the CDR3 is TGTGCCAGCAGTCGATCACAGGGTTCTTACAATGAGCAGTTCTTC. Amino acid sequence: CASSRSQGSYNEQFF.